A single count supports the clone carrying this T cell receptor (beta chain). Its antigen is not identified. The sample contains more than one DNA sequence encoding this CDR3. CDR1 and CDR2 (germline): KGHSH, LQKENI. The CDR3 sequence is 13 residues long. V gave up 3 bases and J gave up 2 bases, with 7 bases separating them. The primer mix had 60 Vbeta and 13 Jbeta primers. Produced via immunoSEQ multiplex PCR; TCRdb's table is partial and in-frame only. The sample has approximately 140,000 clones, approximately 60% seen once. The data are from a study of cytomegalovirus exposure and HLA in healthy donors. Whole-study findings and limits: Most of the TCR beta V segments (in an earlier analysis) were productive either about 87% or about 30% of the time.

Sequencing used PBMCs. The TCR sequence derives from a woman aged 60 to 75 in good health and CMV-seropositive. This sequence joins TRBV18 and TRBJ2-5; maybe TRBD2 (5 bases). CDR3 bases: TGTGCCAGCTCACCCCCGGGGCAAGAGACCCAGTACTTC. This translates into CASSPPGQETQYF.